The 5 T cell receptor beta chains reported below all come from one sample, sequenced in a study of CD8+ T cells in alopecia areata. After isolation, RNA underwent reverse transcription to generate cDNA as the sequencing template. Clones were sequenced by immunoSEQ multiplex PCR, and TCRdb holds only the in-frame ones, with some missing. The repertoire has some 100,000 clones, roughly 68% of them found once; the top ten carry 2.5% to 3%. The sequenced material came from CD4+ T cells sorted from blood. The receptors were sampled from a human donor in good health.

CDR3 DNA sequence: TGCGCCAGCAGCTTGGACGTCGCCGGCGGAGAGACCCAGTACTTC. It translates to CASSLDVAGGETQYF. The V call is TRBV5-1, the J call TRBJ2-5; D unclear. With 0 bases removed from V and 4 bases from J, the gap between germline ends came to 13 bases. The CDR3 spans 15 residues. Germline V gene lookup returns CDR1 SGHRS and CDR2 YFSETQ.

The chain combines TRBV5-6 with TRBJ2-1, with a weak D call TRBD1 (5 bases). Germline CDR1 is SGHDT and CDR2 is YYEEEE. Trimming removed 4 bases at V and 7 bases at J, with 12 bases between. The CDR3 consists of 13 residues. This chain's CDR3 is CASSVTERNEQFF. For the CDR3, the DNA is TGTGCCAGCAGCGTGACAGAGAGGAATGAGCAGTTCTTC.

The chain employs TRBV25-1 and TRBJ1-1; D call uncertain. The CDR3 is 14 residues long. Germline V gives CDR1 MGHDK, CDR2 SYGVNS. V lost 8 bases to trimming and J lost 10 bases, with 23 bases between them. The CDR3 DNA reads TGTGCCAGCCTACGGGATGGGGAAGGCGCCCTAGCTTTCTTT. Protein product: CASLRDGEGALAFF. Drawing the rest from reference TRBV25-1 and TRBJ1-1, the complete variable domain is EADIYQTPRYLVIGTGKKITLECSQTMGHDKMYWYQQDPGMELHLIHYSYGVNSTEKGDLSSESTVSRIRTEHFPLTLESARPSHTSQYLCASLRDGEGALAFFGQGTRLTVV.

This rearrangement joins TRBV20-1 to TRBJ1-2, with 9 bases identical to TRBD1. The CDR3 sequence is 11 residues long. The trim removed 5 bases at V and 8 bases at J, leaving 3 bases unmatched. Germline V gene lookup returns CDR1 DFQATT and CDR2 SNEGSKA (reference sequence). The CDR3 here is CSAGGQGGYTF. In nucleotides, the CDR3 is TGCAGTGCTGGGGGACAGGGAGGCTACACCTTC.

The chain is built from TRBV30 and TRBJ1-5; unclear D gene. The CDR3 consists of 13 residues. Germline assignment: CDR1 GTSNPN and CDR2 SVGIG (reference sequence). Trimming took 0 bases from V and 6 from J, leaving 9 bases between them. The CDR3 DNA sequence: TGTGCCTGGAGTGTACTCACACCTCAGCCCCAGCATTTT. Translated: CAWSVLTPQPQHF.